This T cell receptor (beta chain) was obtained from a study of blood T cell repertoires in COVID-19. Cohorts were assigned according to the clinical history that participants reported. Up to 2 weeks before entering the study, exposed participants had met a COVID-19 case. CDR3 length: 15 residues. CDR1 is MGHDK and CDR2 is SYGVNS in the germline V gene. V shed 3 bases, J shed 1 base, and the junction held 5 bases outside the gene matches. TCRdb's table, derived via immunoSEQ multiplex PCR, lists solely in-frame clones and lacks some. Among about 310,000 clones listed, around 84% were seen once. This chain links TRBV25-1 with TRBJ1-2, with 7 bases identical to TRBD1. The sample consisted of PBMCs or T cells enriched from blood (not recorded which). This clonotype was sampled from a woman aged 30 to 39 who had been exposed to COVID-19. CDR3 coding DNA: TGTGCCAGCAGTGAGCAGGGACAGTTTAACTATGGCTACACCTTC. This encodes CASSEQGQFNYGYTF.